The 21 T cell receptor beta chains reported below all come from one sample, sequenced in a study of blood T cell repertoires in COVID-19. This table comes from immunoSEQ multiplex PCR, and its TCRdb copy is limited to in-frame clones, with some not included. This table has 150,000 or so clones, over 60% appearing once. The sequencing sample was made of peripheral blood. These receptors all stem from a woman in her seventies with acute or convalescent COVID-19.

The gene calls are TRBV10-3 and TRBJ1-5; D is unclear. Trimming took off 9 bases at V and 0 bases at J, with 24 bases between the two ends. The CDR3 consists of 18 residues. Per germline, CDR1 ENHRY and CDR2 SYGVKD. CDR3 sequence (DNA): TGTGCCATATGCCCCAGTCATCCCTTGGTCAATAGCAATCAGCCCCAGCATTTT. Encoded protein: CAICPSHPLVNSNQPQHF.

This clone was recorded once. This chain links TRBV7-9 with TRBJ2-2; tentatively, D is TRBD1 (6 bases). Germline lookup yields CDR1 SEHNR and CDR2 FQNEAQ (reference sequence). The CDR3 totals 14 residues. V was pared by 1 base and J by 13 bases, with 16 bases between. The CDR3 loop is CASSLDLGQPGLFF. CDR3 in DNA: TGTGCCAGCAGCTTAGACCTGGGACAACCAGGGCTGTTTTTT. The whole variable domain, remainder taken from reference TRBV7-9 and TRBJ2-2, is DTGVSQNPRHKITKRGQNVTFRCDPISEHNRLYWYRQTLGQGPEFLTYFQNEAQLEKSRLLSDRFSAERPKGSFSTLEIQRTEQGDSAMYLCASSLDLGQPGLFFGEGSRLTVL.

A word on this clone: A single base separates this from a much larger clone, so it may be a read error. The conserved phenylalanine or tryptophan normally closing the CDR3 is absent here, so this likely arose from a read error. The V and J genes are TRBV5-1 and TRBJ1-2, with 7 positions matching TRBD1. With 5 bases clipped from V and 7 bases from J, the junction kept 5 bases outside the gene matches. Germline-derived CDR1 and CDR2 are SGHRS and YFSETQ. The CDR3 runs to 12 residues. For the CDR3, the DNA is TGCGCCAGCAGAACAGGGGATAGTGGCTACACCCTC. Translation: CASRTGDSGYTL.

This sequence joins TRBV11-3 and TRBJ1-2; the D gene is possibly TRBD1 (6 bases). The V end lost 3 bases, the J end lost 6 bases, and 20 bases lay between the germline ends. The length of the CDR3 is 16 residues. Germline V lookup: CDR1 SGHNT, CDR2 YENEEA. The DNA of the CDR3 is TGTGCCAGCAGCTTCCAAGCCTCTCAGGGGTGGCATGGCTACACCTTC. Translated: CASSFQASQGWHGYTF.

This clone was seen a handful of times. Here the CDR3 DNA reads TGTGCCAGCAGTTTTGCGGGACTCACAGATACGCAGTATTTT. It is translated as CASSFAGLTDTQYF. The chain employs TRBV28 and TRBJ2-3, with D maybe TRBD2 (6 bases). This CDR3 spans 14 amino acids. Germline values: CDR1 MDHEN, CDR2 SYDVKM. Trimming pared 3 bases from V and 2 bases from J, leaving 9 bases between.

This chain connects TRBV7-2 to TRBJ2-5; D is uncertain. Germline values: CDR1 SGHTA, CDR2 FQGNSA. The CDR3 is 14 residues long. The CDR3 nucleotides are TGTGCGACCAGCTTAGGGCAGTCGCAAGAGACCCAGTACTTC. Translating it yields CATSLGQSQETQYF.

This clone has just a few counts. The chain is built from TRBV5-4 and TRBJ1-4, with 7 bases that match TRBD1. This CDR3 region has 14 residues. V was pared by 3 bases and J by 8 bases, with 7 bases of the junction left unmatched. From germline, CDR1 is SGHNT and CDR2 YYREEE (reference sequence). CDR3 sequence: CASSSGGQREKLFF. DNA of the CDR3: TGTGCCAGCAGCTCAGGGGGGCAGCGAGAAAAACTGTTTTTT.

The count of this clone is one. The chain employs TRBV28 and TRBJ1-1; 7 bases align to TRBD1. The length of the CDR3 is 16 residues. Germline lookup yields CDR1 MDHEN and CDR2 SYDVKM. The trim removed 5 bases at V and 1 base at J, leaving 10 bases unmatched. The CDR3 region is CASSDGTVYTNTEAFF. CDR3 in DNA: TGTGCCAGCAGTGACGGGACAGTTTACACGAACACTGAAGCTTTCTTT.

The chain joins TRBV11-1 to TRBJ1-1, with D maybe TRBD1 (6 bases). This CDR3 spans 16 amino acids. Germline loops: CDR1 SGHAT, CDR2 FQDESV (reference sequence). V lost 0 bases, J lost 1 base, and 12 bases lay in between. The CDR3 DNA reads TGTGCCAGCAGCTTAGCGGTTGGACAGCCGAACACTGAAGCTTTCTTT. Translation: CASSLAVGQPNTEAFF.

This chain joins TRBV28 and TRBJ2-2, with TRBD2 identical over 7 bases. Unmatched junction bases numbered 14, after V lost 10 bases and J lost 0 bases. Germline V CDR1 and CDR2: MDHEN, SYDVKM. The CDR3 is 17 amino acids. This CDR3 is CATCGPRGGTNTGELFF. DNA for the CDR3: TGTGCCACCTGTGGACCGCGCGGGGGAACGAACACCGGGGAGCTGTTTTTT.

The chain links TRBV5-6 to TRBJ2-7; D ambiguous. In germline, CDR1 is SGHDT, CDR2 YYEEEE. Trimming took off 2 bases at V and 7 bases at J, with 10 bases between the two ends. The length of the CDR3 is 12 residues. The CDR3 region has the DNA TGTGCCAGCAGCTTCTATCCCCTAGAGCAGTACTTC. It encodes CASSFYPLEQYF.

This clone was seen more than once but under ten times. The rearrangement joins TRBV5-1 to TRBJ1-6, with D perhaps TRBD1 (5 bases). This CDR3 spans 15 amino acids. V was shortened by 1 base and J by 10 bases, with 15 bases between the two germline ends. Germline V lookup: CDR1 SGHRS, CDR2 YFSETQ. CDR3 nucleotides: TGCGCCAGCAGCTTGAGGCAGGGTAGTGACTCACCCCTCCACTTT. Its protein product is CASSLRQGSDSPLHF.

The chain links TRBV4-1 to TRBJ2-1; D not resolved. The CDR3 extends over 13 amino acids. Trimming stripped 4 bases from V and 0 bases from J, with 4 bases between. Germline values: CDR1 MGHRA, CDR2 YSYEKL. CDR3 coding DNA: TGCGCCAGCAGCCCCAGCTCCTACAATGAGCAGTTCTTC. This codes for CASSPSSYNEQFF.

This clone was picked up a small number of times. The chain has TRBV12-3 or TRBV12-4 and TRBJ1-1, with D unresolved. CDR3 length: 12 amino acids. Between the trimmed V and J ends, which lost 5 bases and 7 bases, there was a span of 11 bases. The CDR3 coding sequence is TGTGCCAGCAGTCAATCTTTCGGTGAAGCTTTCTTT. It is translated as CASSQSFGEAFF.

The V and J genes are TRBV11-2 and TRBJ1-1; TRBD1 matches 8 bases. The CDR3 consists of 18 residues. The J segment lost 2 bases and the V segment lost 5 bases, leaving 16 bases of the junction unmatched. The germline V gene encodes CDR1 SGHAT and CDR2 FQNNGV. CDR3 residues: CASSPGVRRDRPNTEAFF. In DNA, the CDR3 is TGTGCCAGCAGCCCAGGGGTCAGACGGGACAGGCCCAACACTGAAGCTTTCTTT.

Only a few counts were recorded for this clone. The rearrangement uses TRBV6-1 and TRBJ2-7; D not resolved. CDR1 and CDR2 from the germline V gene are MNHNS and SASEGT. V lost 4 bases and J lost 0, with 19 bases in between. This CDR3 spans 17 amino acids. CDR3 nucleotide sequence: TGTGCCAGCAGTGCTTATTTATTGCGCCTAAGCTCCTACGAGCAGTACTTC. It encodes CASSAYLLRLSSYEQYF.

This clone is a singleton in its sample. The chain employs TRBV6-5 and TRBJ1-6; 9 nucleotides agree with TRBD1. CDR3 length: 13 residues. CDR1 and CDR2 from the germline V gene are MNHEY and SVGAGI. The ends lost 4 bases at V and 11 bases at J; junction bases unmatched: 3. CDR3 nucleotides: TGTGCCAGCAGTTCCGGGACAGGGACACCCCTCCACTTT. It codes for CASSSGTGTPLHF.

The V gene is TRBV11-2, the J gene TRBJ2-2, with 11 bases identical to TRBD2. The CDR3 is made up of 15 amino acids. The germline V gene has CDR1 SGHAT and CDR2 FQNNGV. J lost 4 bases, V lost 3 bases, and 1 base had no gene match. In DNA, the CDR3 is TGTGCCAGCAGCTTTAGCGGGAGGGGCACCGGGGAGCTGTTTTTT. It specifies CASSFSGRGTGELFF. Drawing the rest from reference TRBV11-2 and TRBJ2-2, the complete variable domain is EAGVAQSPRYKIIEKRQSVAFWCNPISGHATLYWYQQILGQGPKLLIQFQNNGVVDDSQLPKDRFSAERLKGVDSTLKIQPAKLEDSAVYLCASSFSGRGTGELFFGEGSRLTVL.

The chain is built from TRBV5-1 and TRBJ2-4; no firm D call. The ends were cut back, 0 bases at V and 6 bases at J, with 4 bases in the middle. This CDR3 has 12 amino acids. Germline assignment: CDR1 SGHRS and CDR2 YFSETQ. The CDR3 loop reads CASSLDGNIQYF. As DNA, the CDR3 is TGCGCCAGCAGCTTGGACGGAAACATTCAGTACTTC.

The chain couples TRBV21-1 to TRBJ2-7; TRBD2 is the table's D call, not checked against the DNA. TRBV21-1 corresponds to a pseudogene. CDR3 length: 16 residues. CDR3 amino acids: CASSPGRGFGVYEQYF. For the CDR3, the DNA is TGTGCCAGCAGCCCCGGGCGGGGGTTCGGCGTATACGAGCAGTACTTC.

The genes are TRBV10-1 and TRBJ1-1, with D possibly being TRBD1 (6 bases). The V gene's germline CDR1 is WNHNN and CDR2 SYGVQD (reference sequence). The CDR3 extends over 13 amino acids. The V end lost 7 bases, the J end lost 0 bases, and 9 bases lay between the germline ends. The CDR3 bases are TGCGCCAGCAAGGGACAACTGAACACTGAAGCTTTCTTT. This codes for CASKGQLNTEAFF.